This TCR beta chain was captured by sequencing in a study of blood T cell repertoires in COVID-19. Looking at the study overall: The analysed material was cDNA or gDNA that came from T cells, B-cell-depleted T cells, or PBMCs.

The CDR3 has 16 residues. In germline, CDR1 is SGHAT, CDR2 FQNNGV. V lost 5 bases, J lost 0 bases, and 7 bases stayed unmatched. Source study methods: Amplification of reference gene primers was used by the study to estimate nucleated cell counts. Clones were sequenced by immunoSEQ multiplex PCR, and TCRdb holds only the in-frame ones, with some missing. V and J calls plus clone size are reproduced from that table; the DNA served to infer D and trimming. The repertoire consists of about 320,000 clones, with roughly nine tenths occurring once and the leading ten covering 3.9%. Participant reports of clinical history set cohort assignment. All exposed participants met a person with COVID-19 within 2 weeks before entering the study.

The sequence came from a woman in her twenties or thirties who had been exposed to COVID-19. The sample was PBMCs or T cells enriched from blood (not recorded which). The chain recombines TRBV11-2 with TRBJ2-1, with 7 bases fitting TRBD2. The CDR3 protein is CASSLSGGTSYNEQFF. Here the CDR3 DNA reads TGTGCCAGCAGCCTCTCGGGGGGTACCTCCTACAATGAGCAGTTCTTC.